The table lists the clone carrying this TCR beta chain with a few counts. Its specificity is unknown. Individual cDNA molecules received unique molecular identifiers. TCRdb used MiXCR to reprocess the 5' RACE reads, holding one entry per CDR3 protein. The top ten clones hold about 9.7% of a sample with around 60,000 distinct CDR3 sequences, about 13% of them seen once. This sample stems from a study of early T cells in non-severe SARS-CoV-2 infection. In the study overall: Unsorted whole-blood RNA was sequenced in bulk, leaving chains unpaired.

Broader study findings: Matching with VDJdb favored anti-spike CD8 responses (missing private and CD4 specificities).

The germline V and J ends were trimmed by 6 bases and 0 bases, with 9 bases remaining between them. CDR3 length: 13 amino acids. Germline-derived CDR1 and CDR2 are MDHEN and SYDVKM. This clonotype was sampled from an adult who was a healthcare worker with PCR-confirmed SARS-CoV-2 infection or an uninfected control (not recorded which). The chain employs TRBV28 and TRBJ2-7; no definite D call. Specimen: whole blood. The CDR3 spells CASSASPSYEQYF. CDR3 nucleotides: TGTGCCAGCAGCGCTTCCCCCTCCTACGAGCAGTACTTC.